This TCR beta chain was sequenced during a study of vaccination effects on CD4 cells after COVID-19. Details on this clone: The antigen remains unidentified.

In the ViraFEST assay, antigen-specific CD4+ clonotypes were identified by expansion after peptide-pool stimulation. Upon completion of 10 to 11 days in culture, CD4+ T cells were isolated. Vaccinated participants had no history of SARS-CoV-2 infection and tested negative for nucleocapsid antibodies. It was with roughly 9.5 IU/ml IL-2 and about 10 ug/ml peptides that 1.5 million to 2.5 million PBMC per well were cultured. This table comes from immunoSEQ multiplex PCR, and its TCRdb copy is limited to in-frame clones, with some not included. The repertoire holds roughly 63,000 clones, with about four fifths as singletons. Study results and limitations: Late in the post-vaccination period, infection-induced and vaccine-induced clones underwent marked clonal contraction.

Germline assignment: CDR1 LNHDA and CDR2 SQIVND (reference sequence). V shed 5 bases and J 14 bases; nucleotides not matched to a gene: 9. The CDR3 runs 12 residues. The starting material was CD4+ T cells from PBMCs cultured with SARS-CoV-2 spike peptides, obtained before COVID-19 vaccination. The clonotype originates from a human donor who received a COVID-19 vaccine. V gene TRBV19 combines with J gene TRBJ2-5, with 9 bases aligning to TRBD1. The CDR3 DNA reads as TGTGCCAGTAGTTCACTACAGGGGGCCCCCTACTTC. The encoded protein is CASSSLQGAPYF.